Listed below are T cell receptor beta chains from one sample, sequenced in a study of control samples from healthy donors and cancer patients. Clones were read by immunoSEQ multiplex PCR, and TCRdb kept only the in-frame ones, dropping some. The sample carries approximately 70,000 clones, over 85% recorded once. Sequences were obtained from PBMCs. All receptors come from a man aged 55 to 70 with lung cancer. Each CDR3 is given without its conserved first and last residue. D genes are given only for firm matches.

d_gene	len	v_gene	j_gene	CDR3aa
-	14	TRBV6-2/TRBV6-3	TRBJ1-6	ASSFGGGSYNSPLH
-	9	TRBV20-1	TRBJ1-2	SAEKGNGYT
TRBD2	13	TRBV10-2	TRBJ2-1	ASSELAASYNEQF
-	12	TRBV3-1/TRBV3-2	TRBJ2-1	ASSQTGLDNEQF
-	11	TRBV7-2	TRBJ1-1	ASSLEVNTEAF
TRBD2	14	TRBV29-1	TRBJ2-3	SVVTASGGSRDTQY
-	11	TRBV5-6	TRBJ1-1	ASSLKRPRGAF
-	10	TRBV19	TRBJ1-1	ASSQGNTEAF
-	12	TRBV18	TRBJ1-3	ASSLLEIGNTIY
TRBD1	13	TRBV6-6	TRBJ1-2	ASSLRDRAVSGYT
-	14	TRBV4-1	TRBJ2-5	ASSQEAPSAGSPQY